This is a list of T cell receptor beta chains from one sample in a study of a mutant IDH1 vaccine in newly diagnosed glioma. Using immunoSEQ multiplex PCR, the repertoire was profiled, and TCRdb retains in-frame clones only, with some absent. The data show 100,000 to 150,000 clones, with 80% seen just once and 5% to 6% held by the top ten. Antigen specificity for these receptors is unknown. This sample comprised PBMCs, obtained from a glioma patient whose treatment included an IDH1 peptide vaccine. The receptors stem from a man aged 35-49 years with glioma. Each CDR3 is given with its conserved first and last residue. The D gene is left open where the match is weak. Some rows mark clone size as missing; the rest say once, few, many or name a class of expanded clone.

clone_size j_call d_call v_call cdr3_aa cdr3_nt
NA TRBJ1-1 TRBD1 TRBV19 CASSIRDRVGEAFF TGTGCCAGTAGTATCCGGGACAGGGTTGGTGAAGCTTTCTTT
NA TRBJ2-1 TRBD2 TRBV7-9 CASSLRSSGPGNEQFF TGTGCCAGCAGCTTACGGTCTAGCGGACCGGGCAATGAGCAGTTCTTC
NA TRBJ2-2 TRBD1 TRBV5-1 CASSETGSYTGELFF TGCGCCAGCAGTGAGACAGGGTCGTACACCGGGGAGCTGTTTTTT
once TRBJ2-3 NA TRBV11-1 CASSLNRYSTDTQYF TGTGCCAGCAGCTTAAATCGGTACAGCACAGATACGCAGTATTTT
NA TRBJ2-3 TRBD2 TRBV28 CASSFLAGGPFTDTQYF TGTGCCAGCAGTTTTCTAGCGGGGGGACCATTCACAGATACGCAGTATTTT
NA TRBJ2-5 NA TRBV29-1 CSANGGQETQYF TGCAGCGCCAACGGGGGACAAGAGACCCAGTACTTC
few TRBJ1-3 NA TRBV18 CASSPSENSGNTIYF TGTGCCAGCTCACCGTCCGAGAACTCTGGAAACACCATATATTTT
NA TRBJ2-7 TRBD1 TRBV7-3 CASSSGQVYEQYF TGTGCCAGCAGCTCCGGACAGGTCTACGAGCAGTACTTC
NA TRBJ2-5 NA TRBV5-1 CASSLTRETQYF TGCGCCAGCAGTCTGACGAGGGAGACCCAGTACTTC
NA TRBJ1-5 NA TRBV7-6 CASSLDRNNQPQHF TGTGCCAGCAGCTTAGACAGGAACAATCAGCCCCAGCATTTT
once TRBJ2-5 NA TRBV7-2 CASSFRTQAETQYF TGTGCCAGCAGCTTCCGGACGCAAGCTGAGACCCAGTACTTC
NA TRBJ1-1 NA TRBV7-6 CASSLAGNTEAFF TGTGCCAGCAGCTTAGCCGGGAACACTGAAGCTTTCTTT
NA TRBJ1-1 TRBD1 TRBV28 CASTLWTGGIDTEAFF TGTGCCAGCACCCTCTGGACAGGGGGCATAGACACTGAAGCTTTCTTT
NA TRBJ1-3 NA TRBV9 CASSALGLGGNTIYF TGTGCCAGCAGCGCCCTGGGCTTGGGGGGAAACACCATATATTTT
NA TRBJ2-3 NA TRBV7-2 CASSFWGRDTQYF TGTGCCAGCAGCTTTTGGGGACGGGATACGCAGTATTTT
once TRBJ2-1 TRBD2 TRBV7-2 CASSLRLAGGSSYNEQFF TGTGCCAGCAGCTTACGTCTAGCGGGGGGTTCCTCCTACAATGAGCAGTTCTTC
NA TRBJ1-2 NA TRBV14 CASSQEGTAYGYTF TGTGCCAGCAGCCAAGAAGGGACGGCTTATGGCTACACCTTC
NA TRBJ2-5 TRBD1 TRBV2 CASSGQGQETQYF TGTGCCAGCAGCGGACAGGGACAAGAGACCCAGTACTTC
NA TRBJ2-6 NA TRBV15 CATSRQLSNSGANVLTF TGTGCCACCAGCAGACAGCTCAGCAACTCTGGGGCCAACGTCCTGACTTTC
NA TRBJ2-1 NA TRBV4-3 CASSQSTGGSYNEQFF TGCGCCAGCAGCCAGTCCACAGGAGGTTCCTACAATGAGCAGTTCTTC
NA TRBJ2-7 NA TRBV30 CAWSVLYEQYF TGTGCCTGGAGTGTACTCTACGAGCAGTACTTC
few TRBJ2-4 NA TRBV6-6 CASSSHGRRRTDIQYF TGTGCCAGCAGTTCGCATGGCCGACGAAGAACGGACATTCAGTACTTC
NA TRBJ2-7 TRBD1 TRBV5-4 CASSPDRRAYEQYF TGTGCCAGCAGCCCGGACAGGAGAGCCTACGAGCAGTACTTC
few TRBJ1-5 TRBD1 TRBV10-3 CAIGGQGLSNQPQHF TGTGCCATAGGGGGACAGGGATTAAGCAATCAGCCCCAGCATTTT
NA TRBJ2-2 TRBD1 TRBV5-1 CASINLPPGQGTGELFF TGCGCCAGCATAAACCTCCCTCCGGGACAGGGCACCGGGGAGCTGTTTTTT
NA TRBJ2-5 NA TRBV30 CAWGGTGGWKQETQYF TGTGCCTGGGGAGGGACTGGTGGCTGGAAGCAAGAGACCCAGTACTTC
NA TRBJ1-1 TRBD1 TRBV10-3 CAISELGQGSAGTEAFF TGTGCCATCAGTGAGTTGGGACAGGGTAGCGCAGGCACTGAAGCTTTCTTT
NA TRBJ2-2 TRBD1 TRBV12-5 CASGSTGGRRELFF TGTGCTAGTGGCTCAACAGGGGGTCGGAGGGAGCTGTTTTTT
NA TRBJ1-4 NA TRBV4-1 CASSQASRGFEKLFF TGCGCCAGCAGCCAAGCGTCCAGGGGTTTCGAAAAACTGTTTTTT
NA TRBJ1-5 NA TRBV5-5 CASSLVGNSNQPQHF TGTGCCAGCAGCTTGGTAGGAAATAGCAATCAGCCCCAGCATTTT
NA TRBJ2-2 NA TRBV6-6 CASSWDILTGELFF TGTGCCAGCAGCTGGGACATATTGACCGGGGAGCTGTTTTTT
NA TRBJ1-5 NA TRBV5-8 CASSLSFRDQPQHF TGTGCCAGCAGCTTGAGTTTCCGGGACCAGCCCCAGCATTTT
few TRBJ1-1 NA TRBV29-1 CSVADTEAFF TGCAGCGTTGCGGATACTGAAGCTTTCTTT
few TRBJ1-1 NA TRBV2 CASIQGNTEAFF TGTGCCAGCATCCAAGGGAACACTGAAGCTTTCTTT
NA TRBJ2-4 TRBD1 TRBV7-2 CASSPSTGGQAKNIQYF TGTGCCAGCAGCCCATCGACAGGGGGACAGGCCAAAAACATTCAGTACTTC
NA TRBJ2-5 TRBD1 TRBV5-4 CASSSWTGLETQYF TGTGCCAGCAGCTCCTGGACAGGCCTCGAGACCCAGTACTTC
NA TRBJ2-7 NA TRBV4-3 CASSQTGTARYEQYF TGCGCCAGCAGCCAAACCGGGACCGCCCGCTACGAGCAGTACTTC
NA TRBJ2-5 TRBD1 TRBV6-5 CASTKLGGPEETQYF TGTGCCAGCACCAAACTAGGGGGCCCAGAAGAGACCCAGTACTTC
NA TRBJ2-5 NA TRBV19 CASSMSWWETQYF TGTGCCAGTAGTATGAGTTGGTGGGAGACCCAGTACTTC
NA TRBJ2-7 NA TRBV9 CASSVAWRAYEQYF TGTGCCAGCAGCGTAGCTTGGCGAGCCTACGAGCAGTACTTC
NA TRBJ1-1 NA TRBV5-5 CASSLDTLNTEAFF TGTGCCAGCAGCTTGGACACTCTGAACACTGAAGCTTTCTTT
NA TRBJ1-4 NA TRBV6-5 CASSYSLLPTNEKLFF TGTGCCAGCAGTTACTCTCTCCTACCAACTAATGAAAAACTGTTTTTT
NA TRBJ2-1 NA TRBV11-2 CASSLVGYEQFF TGTGCCAGCAGCTTAGTCGGATACGAGCAGTTCTTC
NA TRBJ1-2 NA TRBV19 CASSVPRDNYGYTF TGTGCCAGTAGTGTGCCTCGGGACAACTATGGCTACACCTTC